The rows below give T cell receptor beta chains drawn from one sample of a study of CXCR3-negative and CXCR3-positive naive CD8 T cells. TCRdb reanalyzed the 5' RACE reads and collapses them to one entry per CDR3 protein, without DNA. The sample data list some 50,000 distinct CDR3 sequences. The sequenced sample was naive CXCR3- CD8+ T cells from blood. Every receptor here comes from a human donor in good health. Some clones in this sample may be carry-over from other donors' samples. Both conserved end residues are part of each CDR3.

V	J	CDR3
TRBV2	TRBJ2-7	CASMSGGGYEQYF
TRBV29-1	TRBJ2-1	CSVVVPGGNEQFF
TRBV6-5	TRBJ2-2	CASSYARDQDTGELFF
TRBV5-1	TRBJ2-1	CASRFGQGIHNEQFF
TRBV28	TRBJ2-7	CATLDRGLYYEQYF
TRBV6-5	TRBJ2-1	CASSYDRDNEQFF
TRBV11-2	TRBJ2-7	CASSLEPGQGKAEQYF
TRBV18	TRBJ2-1	CASSPLFSGTGVYNEQFF
TRBV27	TRBJ2-7	CASSSGGRISYEQYF
TRBV19	TRBJ2-7	CASSGTGGTYEQYF
TRBV9	TRBJ2-3	CASTIRRIGRYDTQYF
TRBV20-1	TRBJ1-1	CSAPPEGRNTEAFF
TRBV29-1	TRBJ2-4	CSVDGRKNIQYF
TRBV29-1	TRBJ2-1	CSVGGQDRGNEQFF
TRBV6-2/TRBV6-3	TRBJ2-2	CASSYSIGGKNTGELFF
TRBV12-3/TRBV12-4	TRBJ2-5	CASSTDYLRDQETQYF
TRBV7-8	TRBJ1-4	CATHRAWNEKLFF
TRBV7-6	TRBJ2-3	CASSLLGGADTQYF